What follows are 11 T cell receptor beta chains derived from one specimen sequenced in a study of kidney transplant recipient with SARS-CoV-2 infection. MiXCR, run by TCRdb on the reads, gives a single entry per CDR3 protein. The data contain fewer than 250,000 distinct CDR3 sequences, around 30% of them singletons. The source was a blood sample, collected at baseline and on roughly day 110 from a kidney transplant recipient. These receptors were collected from a young adult male patient who had COVID-19 and was a kidney transplant recipient. Some of these T cells may belong to the graft donor.

A remark on this clonotype: The junction and the germline gene differ at one end; a read error may be behind it. The chain couples TRBV5-1 to TRBJ2-7; maybe TRBD1 (6 bases). The J call may be faulty, since TRBJ2-5 better matches the DNA end. Germline CDR1 and CDR2: SGHRS and YFSETQ. The CDR3 totals 15 residues. CDR3 protein: CAGSFGSAQGETQYF. The CDR3 DNA reads TGCGCCGGCAGCTTTGGCAGTGCTCAGGGGGAGACCCAGTACTTC.

This clonotype was seen many times. The genes are TRBV30 and TRBJ1-3; TRBD1 aligns across 8 bases. The CDR3 sequence is 15 residues long. Germline V CDR1 and CDR2: GTSNPN, SVGIG (reference sequence). Trimming removed 5 bases from V and 2 bases from J; junction bases left unmatched: 8. The DNA for the CDR3 is TGTGCCTGGGGACCAGGGGGCTCGGCTGGAAACACCATATATTTT. It specifies CAWGPGGSAGNTIYF.

On this clonotype: A much larger clonotype is one base distant, so this may be a read error. J is TRBJ2-3 and V is TRBV7-9; 7 bases are shared with TRBD2. Germline V lookup: CDR1 SEHNR, CDR2 FQNEAQ (reference sequence). V gave up 1 base and J gave up 6 bases; unmatched junction bases: 10. The CDR3 totals 16 residues. The CDR3 DNA is TGTGCCAGCAGCTTAGAGTGTAGCGGGCCCGGGGATACGCAGTATTTT. It specifies CASSLECSGPGDTQYF.

This clonotype was counted at least ten times. The J gene is TRBJ2-7, the V gene TRBV29-1, with TRBD1 identical over 9 bases. The CDR3 covers 14 residues. J lost 2 bases, V lost 1 base, and 3 bases had no gene match. The germline gives CDR1 SQVTM, CDR2 ANQGSEA. The CDR3, as DNA: TGCAGCGTTGAAGTGGGACAGGGTGCCTACGAGCAGTACTTC. Translation: CSVEVGQGAYEQYF.

The chain employs TRBV9 and TRBJ2-5, with 7 bases identical to TRBD2. V gave up 2 bases and J gave up 5 bases; unmatched junction bases: 9. Germline CDR1 SGDLS, CDR2 YYNGEE. The CDR3 is 15 residues long. CDR3 residues: CASSVGTWGGETQYF. The CDR3 nucleotides read TGTGCCAGCAGCGTTGGGACTTGGGGGGGGGAGACCCAGTACTTC.

With respect to this clonotype: A much larger clone differs by one base, so this may be a read error. The chain joins TRBV12-2 to TRBJ1-2. TRBV12-2 is a known pseudogene. The CDR3 length is 17 residues. The CDR3 nucleotides are TGTACAAGTCGCTTACTGCCGACTCCACGAAAGACCTATGGCTACACCTTC. Translating it yields CTSRLLPTPRKTYGYTF.

This clonotype has a count of ten or more. J is TRBJ1-2 and V is TRBV12-2. TRBV12-2 is described as a pseudogene. CDR3 size: 17 residues. The CDR3 is CASRLFATPRKTYGYTF. CDR3 bases: TGTGCAAGTCGCCTCTTCGCGACTCCACGAAAGACCTATGGCTACACCTTC.

Concerning this clonotype: A single base separates this from a much larger clone, so it may be a read error. The CDR3 protein is CASSTSETQCF. Here the CDR3 DNA reads TGTGCCAGCTCTACCTCAGAGACCCAGTGCTTC. This chain links TRBV11-2 with TRBJ2-5; D ambiguous. CDR1 and CDR2 (germline): SGHAT, FQNNGV. The CDR3 length is 11 residues.

There are a few counts of this clonotype. This sequence joins TRBV20-1 and TRBJ2-2; 15 bases are shared with TRBD2. The CDR3 has 20 residues. The trim removed 5 bases at V and 5 bases at J, leaving 18 bases unmatched. Germline CDR1 is DFQATT and CDR2 is SNEGSKA (reference sequence). This CDR3 is CSACPHGLAGGPGGTGELFF. The CDR3 DNA sequence: TGCAGTGCTTGCCCCCACGGACTAGCGGGAGGGCCGGGAGGAACCGGGGAGCTGTTTTTT.

As concerns this clonotype: A read error may be the cause here, since a much bigger clone is one base away. The CDR3 ends on some other residue instead of the conserved phenylalanine or tryptophan, so this is likely a read error. This chain links TRBV2 with TRBJ1-2; perhaps TRBD1 as D (6 bases). Germline V gives CDR1 SNHLY, CDR2 FYNNEI. CDR3 length: 13 residues. Trimming stripped 6 bases from V and 4 bases from J, with 12 bases between. CDR3 nucleotides: TGTGCCAGCAGCACTAGGACAGTCTATGGCTACACCCTC. Its protein product is CASSTRTVYGYTL.

This clonotype was counted a few times. V and J are TRBV7-8 and TRBJ2-1; D is perhaps TRBD1 (5 bases). The germline V and J ends were trimmed by 5 bases and 5 bases, with 7 bases remaining between them. The germline V gene has CDR1 SGHVS and CDR2 FQNEAQ. The CDR3 is 12 amino acids. CDR3 residues: CASSDRNNEQFF. In DNA, the CDR3 is TGTGCCAGCAGCGACAGAAACAATGAGCAGTTCTTC.